This is a list of T cell receptor beta chains from one sample in a study of regulatory and conventional T cells in breast cancer. MiXCR, run by TCRdb on the PCR reads, gives a single entry per CDR3 protein. This table holds 9,500 to 13,000 distinct CDR3 sequences, just under 35% found once. The sample consisted of conventional T cells from blood. These receptors were obtained from a male donor in good health. Each CDR3 is given with its conserved first and last residue. The D gene is left open where the match is weak. Clone size is stated in some rows and not others, as once, few, many or a class when expanded.

d_call: .
v_call: TRBV18
j_call: TRBJ2-5
clone_size: .
cdr3_aa: CASSQARAETQYF
cdr3_nt: TGTGCCAGCTCACAGGCCCGAGCGGAGACCCAGTACTTC

d_call: TRBD1
v_call: TRBV4-1
j_call: TRBJ2-3
clone_size: medium-sized
cdr3_aa: CASSQRGRQGIVAQYF
cdr3_nt: TGCGCCAGCAGCCAAAGGGGGCGACAGGGTATTGTGGCGCAGTATTTT

d_call: .
v_call: TRBV5-1
j_call: TRBJ2-7
clone_size: medium-sized
cdr3_aa: CASSLRTSSRYEQYF
cdr3_nt: TGCGCCAGCAGCTTGAGGACATCCTCACGCTACGAGCAGTACTTC

d_call: .
v_call: TRBV7-8
j_call: TRBJ1-4
clone_size: .
cdr3_aa: CASTRSENEKLFF
cdr3_nt: TGTGCCAGCACCCGATCCGAGAATGAAAAACTGTTTTTT

d_call: TRBD2
v_call: TRBV4-3
j_call: TRBJ2-3
clone_size: large
cdr3_aa: CASSQDPPQRGRTDTQYF
cdr3_nt: TGCGCCAGCAGCCAAGATCCCCCACAGCGGGGGCGCACAGATACGCAGTATTTT

d_call: .
v_call: TRBV19
j_call: TRBJ1-6
clone_size: medium-sized
cdr3_aa: CASSMEGLNSPLHF
cdr3_nt: TGTGCCAGTAGTATGGAGGGGCTGAATTCACCCCTCCACTTT

d_call: .
v_call: TRBV9
j_call: TRBJ1-1
clone_size: .
cdr3_aa: CASSSQAGGTEAFF
cdr3_nt: TGTGCCAGCAGCTCGCAAGCGGGCGGAACTGAAGCTTTCTTT

d_call: .
v_call: TRBV6-5
j_call: TRBJ1-2
clone_size: few
cdr3_aa: CASGRGPVDYGYTF
cdr3_nt: TGTGCCAGCGGACGAGGACCGGTTGACTATGGCTACACCTTC

d_call: .
v_call: TRBV29-1
j_call: TRBJ2-7
clone_size: .
cdr3_aa: CSVEDTFYEQYF
cdr3_nt: TGCAGCGTAGAAGACACATTCTACGAGCAGTACTTC

d_call: .
v_call: TRBV4-3
j_call: TRBJ1-6
clone_size: .
cdr3_aa: CASSQEGRGESPLHF
cdr3_nt: TGCGCCAGCAGCCAAGAAGGCAGGGGAGAATCACCCCTCCACTTT

d_call: .
v_call: TRBV7-2
j_call: TRBJ1-6
clone_size: .
cdr3_aa: CASSLGGSPLHF
cdr3_nt: TGTGCCAGCAGCTTAGGGGGTTCACCCCTCCACTTT

d_call: .
v_call: TRBV7-9
j_call: TRBJ1-1
clone_size: .
cdr3_aa: CASSLDGRGAQTKAFF
cdr3_nt: TGTGCCAGCAGCTTAGACGGGCGGGGGGCGCAGACTAAGGCTTTCTTT

d_call: .
v_call: TRBV5-1
j_call: TRBJ2-3
clone_size: .
cdr3_aa: CASSLVSGRLPGTQYF
cdr3_nt: TGCGCCAGCAGCTTAGTGTCGGGGCGGCTCCCCGGGACACAGTATTTT

d_call: TRBD2
v_call: TRBV20-1
j_call: TRBJ2-3
clone_size: medium-sized
cdr3_aa: CSALAGGTDTQYF
cdr3_nt: TGCAGTGCTTTAGCGGGGGGCACAGATACGCAGTATTTT

d_call: TRBD1
v_call: TRBV7-9
j_call: TRBJ1-1
clone_size: .
cdr3_aa: CASSFGTDRRAFF
cdr3_nt: TGTGCCAGCAGCTTCGGGACAGACCGTCGGGCTTTCTTT

d_call: .
v_call: TRBV10-2
j_call: TRBJ1-1
clone_size: .
cdr3_aa: CASSRGVTEAFF
cdr3_nt: TGTGCCAGCAGTCGAGGGGTCACTGAAGCTTTCTTT

d_call: TRBD1
v_call: TRBV24-1
j_call: TRBJ2-1
clone_size: .
cdr3_aa: CATSDSLRRDSIYNEQFF
cdr3_nt: TGTGCCACCAGTGATTCTCTACGAAGGGACAGCATCTACAATGAGCAGTTCTTC

d_call: .
v_call: TRBV5-1
j_call: TRBJ2-2
clone_size: few
cdr3_aa: CASSLVQDTGELFF
cdr3_nt: TGCGCCAGCAGCTTGGTTCAAGACACCGGGGAGCTGTTTTTT

d_call: .
v_call: TRBV18
j_call: TRBJ1-1
clone_size: few
cdr3_aa: CASTAMRNTEAFF
cdr3_nt: TGTGCCAGCACCGCAATGAGGAACACTGAAGCTTTCTTT

d_call: TRBD1
v_call: TRBV30
j_call: TRBJ2-2
clone_size: .
cdr3_aa: CAWRGQHLLGELFF
cdr3_nt: TGTGCCTGGAGGGGACAGCATCTCCTTGGGGAGCTGTTTTTT

d_call: .
v_call: TRBV7-3
j_call: TRBJ1-1
clone_size: .
cdr3_aa: CASSLRRQVNTEAFF
cdr3_nt: TGTGCCAGCAGCTTAAGACGACAGGTGAACACTGAAGCTTTCTTT

d_call: .
v_call: TRBV20-1
j_call: TRBJ2-3
clone_size: many
cdr3_aa: CSVPRARAQRDTQYF
cdr3_nt: TGCAGTGTCCCGAGGGCCAGGGCTCAGAGGGATACGCAGTATTTT

d_call: TRBD2
v_call: TRBV6-4
j_call: TRBJ2-1
clone_size: once
cdr3_aa: CASNLSGGSYKEQFF
cdr3_nt: TGTGCCAGCAACCTCAGCGGGGGGTCCTACAAAGAGCAGTTTTTC

d_call: TRBD2
v_call: TRBV28
j_call: TRBJ2-3
clone_size: .
cdr3_aa: CASSSIAGSTDTQYF
cdr3_nt: TGTGCCAGCAGTTCGATAGCGGGGTCCACAGATACGCAGTATTTT

d_call: .
v_call: TRBV7-9
j_call: TRBJ2-1
clone_size: .
cdr3_aa: CASTPLGYNEQFF
cdr3_nt: TGTGCCAGCACCCCCCTTGGCTACAATGAGCAGTTCTTC

d_call: .
v_call: TRBV5-1
j_call: TRBJ1-6
clone_size: .
cdr3_aa: CASSLDRRGGSPLHF
cdr3_nt: TGCGCCAGCAGCTTGGACAGACGGGGAGGTTCACCCCTCCACTTT

d_call: TRBD1
v_call: TRBV7-9
j_call: TRBJ2-7
clone_size: .
cdr3_aa: CASSLGQYEQYF
cdr3_nt: TGTGCCAGCAGCTTGGGACAGTACGAGCAGTACTTC

d_call: TRBD1
v_call: TRBV10-3
j_call: TRBJ2-7
clone_size: few
cdr3_aa: CAISDPGQGGSYEQYF
cdr3_nt: TGTGCCATCAGTGACCCTGGACAGGGAGGCTCCTACGAGCAGTACTTC

d_call: .
v_call: TRBV5-1
j_call: TRBJ1-1
clone_size: few
cdr3_aa: CASSLPGPGTEAFF
cdr3_nt: TGCGCCAGCAGCTTGCCAGGACCGGGGACTGAAGCTTTCTTT

d_call: TRBD1
v_call: TRBV6-2/TRBV6-3
j_call: TRBJ2-2
clone_size: .
cdr3_aa: CASSSGQGLNTGELFF
cdr3_nt: TGTGCCAGCAGTTCGGGACAGGGATTGAACACCGGGGAGCTGTTTTTT

d_call: TRBD1
v_call: TRBV3-1
j_call: TRBJ2-2
clone_size: medium-sized
cdr3_aa: CASSSHPGQGTGELFF
cdr3_nt: TGTGCCAGCAGCTCCCACCCGGGACAGGGCACCGGGGAGCTGTTTTTT

d_call: TRBD1
v_call: TRBV30
j_call: TRBJ1-5
clone_size: .
cdr3_aa: CAWSTSFRGPQPQHF
cdr3_nt: TGTGCCTGGAGTACGTCTTTCAGGGGGCCTCAGCCCCAGCATTTT

d_call: TRBD2
v_call: TRBV4-1
j_call: TRBJ2-7
clone_size: .
cdr3_aa: CASSQGTSGRYEQYF
cdr3_nt: TGCGCCAGCAGCCAAGGGACTAGCGGGCGCTACGAGCAGTACTTC

d_call: .
v_call: TRBV7-9
j_call: TRBJ1-6
clone_size: few
cdr3_aa: CASSLEGTTNSPLHF
cdr3_nt: TGTGCCAGCAGCTTAGAGGGGACAACGAATTCACCCCTCCACTTT

d_call: .
v_call: TRBV11-2
j_call: TRBJ2-7
clone_size: .
cdr3_aa: CASSSRGYEQYF
cdr3_nt: TGTGCCAGCAGCTCTCGAGGGTACGAGCAGTACTTC

d_call: .
v_call: TRBV18
j_call: TRBJ1-2
clone_size: few
cdr3_aa: CASSSLSNYGYTF
cdr3_nt: TGTGCCAGCTCATCCCTTTCTAACTATGGCTACACCTTC

d_call: .
v_call: TRBV5-1
j_call: TRBJ2-3
clone_size: .
cdr3_aa: CASSQGGAGADTQYF
cdr3_nt: TGCGCCAGCAGCCAAGGAGGGGCAGGAGCAGATACGCAGTATTTT

d_call: .
v_call: TRBV4-1
j_call: TRBJ1-2
clone_size: few
cdr3_aa: CASSPGGAVDYGYTF
cdr3_nt: TGCGCCAGCAGCCCCGGAGGTGCAGTGGACTATGGCTACACCTTC

d_call: TRBD2
v_call: TRBV12-3/TRBV12-4
j_call: TRBJ2-1
clone_size: .
cdr3_aa: CANRPGGGGSGNEQFF
cdr3_nt: TGTGCCAACAGGCCCGGCGGGGGAGGGTCGGGCAATGAGCAGTTCTTC

d_call: .
v_call: TRBV12-3/TRBV12-4
j_call: TRBJ2-7
clone_size: .
cdr3_aa: CASSTPGPQYF
cdr3_nt: TGTGCCAGCAGTACTCCGGGTCCACAGTACTTC

d_call: .
v_call: TRBV7-2
j_call: TRBJ1-1
clone_size: once
cdr3_aa: CASSLGGLVTEAFF
cdr3_nt: TGTGCCAGCAGCTTAGGGGGGTTAGTCACTGAAGCTTTCTTT

d_call: TRBD1
v_call: TRBV7-2
j_call: TRBJ1-3
clone_size: few
cdr3_aa: CASSQDRGTGNTIYF
cdr3_nt: TGTGCCAGCAGCCAAGACAGGGGAACTGGAAACACCATATATTTT